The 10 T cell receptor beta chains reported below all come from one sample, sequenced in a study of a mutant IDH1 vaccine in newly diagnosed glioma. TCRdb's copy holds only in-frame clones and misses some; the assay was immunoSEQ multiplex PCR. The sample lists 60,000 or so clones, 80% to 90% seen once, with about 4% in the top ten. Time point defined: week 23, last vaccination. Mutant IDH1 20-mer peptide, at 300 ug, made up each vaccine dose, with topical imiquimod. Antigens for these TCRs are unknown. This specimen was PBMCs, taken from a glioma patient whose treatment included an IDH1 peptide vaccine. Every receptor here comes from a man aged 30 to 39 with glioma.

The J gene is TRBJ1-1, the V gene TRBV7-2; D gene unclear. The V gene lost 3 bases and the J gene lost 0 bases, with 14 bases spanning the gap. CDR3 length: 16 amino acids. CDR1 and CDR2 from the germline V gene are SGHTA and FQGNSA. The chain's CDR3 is CASSLDHQRVNTEAFF. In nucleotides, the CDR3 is TGTGCCAGCAGCTTGGACCACCAACGCGTGAACACTGAAGCTTTCTTT.

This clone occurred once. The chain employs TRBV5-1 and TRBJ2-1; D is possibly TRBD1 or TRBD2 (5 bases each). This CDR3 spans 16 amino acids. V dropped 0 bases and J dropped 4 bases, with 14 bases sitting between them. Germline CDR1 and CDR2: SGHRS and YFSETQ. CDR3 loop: CASSLGKGTGYNEQFF. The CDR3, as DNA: TGCGCCAGCAGCTTGGGGAAAGGGACGGGTTACAATGAGCAGTTCTTC.

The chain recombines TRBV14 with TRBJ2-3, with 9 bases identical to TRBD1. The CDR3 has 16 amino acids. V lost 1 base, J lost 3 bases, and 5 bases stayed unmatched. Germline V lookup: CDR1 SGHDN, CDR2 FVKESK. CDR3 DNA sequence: TGTGCCAGCAGCCAAGGTACAGGGGGCCCTACAGATACGCAGTATTTT. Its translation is CASSQGTGGPTDTQYF. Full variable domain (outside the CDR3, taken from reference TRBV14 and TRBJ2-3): EAGVTQFPSHSVIEKGQTVTLRCDPISGHDNLYWYRRVMGKEIKFLLHFVKESKQDESGMPNNRFLAERTGGTYSTLKVQPAELEDSGVYFCASSQGTGGPTDTQYFGPGTRLTVL.

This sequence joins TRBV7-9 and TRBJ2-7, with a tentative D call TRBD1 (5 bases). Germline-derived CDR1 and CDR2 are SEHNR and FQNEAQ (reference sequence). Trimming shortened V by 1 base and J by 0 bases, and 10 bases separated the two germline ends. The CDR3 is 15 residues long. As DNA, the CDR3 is TGTGCCAGCAGCTTAGAACAGACAGCCTCCTACGAGCAGTACTTC. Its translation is CASSLEQTASYEQYF.

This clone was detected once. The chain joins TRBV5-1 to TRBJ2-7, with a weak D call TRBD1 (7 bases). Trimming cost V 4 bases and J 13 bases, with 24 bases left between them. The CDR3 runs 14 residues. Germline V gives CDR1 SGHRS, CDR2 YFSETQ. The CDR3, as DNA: TGCGCCAGCAGCCCGAGAGTAATAGACAGGGAGGAATACTTC. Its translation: CASSPRVIDREEYF.

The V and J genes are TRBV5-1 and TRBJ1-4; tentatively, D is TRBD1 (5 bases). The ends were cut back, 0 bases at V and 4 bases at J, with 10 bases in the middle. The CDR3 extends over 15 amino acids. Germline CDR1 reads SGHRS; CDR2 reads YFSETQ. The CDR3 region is CASSLAGRINEKLFF. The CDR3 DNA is TGCGCCAGCAGCTTGGCGGGACGGATTAATGAAAAACTGTTTTTT.

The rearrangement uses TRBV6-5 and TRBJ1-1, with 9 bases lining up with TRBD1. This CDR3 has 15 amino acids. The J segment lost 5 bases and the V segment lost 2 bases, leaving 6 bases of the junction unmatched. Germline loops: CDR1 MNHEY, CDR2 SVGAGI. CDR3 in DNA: TGTGCCAGCAGTTACGCGGGACAGGGTGAGACTGAAGCTTTCTTT. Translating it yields CASSYAGQGETEAFF.

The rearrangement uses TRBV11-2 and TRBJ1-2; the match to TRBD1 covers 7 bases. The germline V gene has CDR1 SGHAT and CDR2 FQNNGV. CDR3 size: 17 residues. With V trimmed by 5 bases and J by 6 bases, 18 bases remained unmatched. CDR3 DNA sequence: TGTGCCAGCAGCGCCCTGACCGGGACAGTCGGCAAGGATGGCTACACCTTC. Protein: CASSALTGTVGKDGYTF.

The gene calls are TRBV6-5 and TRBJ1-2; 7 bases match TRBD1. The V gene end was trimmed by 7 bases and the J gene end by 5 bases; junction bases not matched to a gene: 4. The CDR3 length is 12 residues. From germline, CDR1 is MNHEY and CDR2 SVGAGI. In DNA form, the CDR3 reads TGTGCCAGCACCCAGGGGGGATATGGCTACACCTTC. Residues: CASTQGGYGYTF.

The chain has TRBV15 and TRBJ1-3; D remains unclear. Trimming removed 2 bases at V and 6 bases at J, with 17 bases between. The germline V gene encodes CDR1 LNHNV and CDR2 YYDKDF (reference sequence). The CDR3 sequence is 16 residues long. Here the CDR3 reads CATSRTPRTDQNTIYF. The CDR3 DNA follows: TGTGCCACCAGCAGAACCCCACGGACGGACCAAAACACCATATATTTT.